This TCR beta chain was obtained from a study of graft-versus-host responses after intestinal transplantation. As for the study in general: Recipients got multivisceral, liver-intestinal, or isolated intestinal transplants.

The CDR3 covers 14 residues. With 3 bases removed from V and 6 bases from J, the gap between germline ends came to 14 bases. Germline CDR1 reads LNHDA; CDR2 reads SQIVND (reference sequence). This clone was seen once. Antigen unknown. The protocol was immunoSEQ multiplex PCR, while the TCRdb copy is restricted to in-frame clones and leaves out a portion. The data hold some 85,000 clones, with roughly 90% observed a single time. The specimen was unstimulated CD8+ T cells sorted from spleen or lymph node cells, collected before transplant. The sequence came from a human donor who was the organ donor for an intestinal transplant. The chain employs TRBV19 and TRBJ1-2; D might be TRBD1 (5 bases). The CDR3, as DNA: TGTGCCAGTAGTATGGACACCGGAGGGGATGGCTACACCTTC. Amino acids: CASSMDTGGDGYTF.